One and the same sample provided the 2 T cell receptor beta chains below, sequenced in a study of beta chain features in type 1 diabetes. Findings of the study overall: Type 1 diabetes patients had TCRB CDR3s that were shorter (moderately but significantly so) in all four CD4+ subsets.

Sequencing targeted expressed TCRB transcripts, as all isolated RNA had been reverse transcribed. The protocol was immunoSEQ multiplex PCR, while the TCRdb copy is restricted to in-frame clones and leaves out a portion. The sample records about 240,000 clones, 11% to 15% being singletons. The antigens of these receptors remain unknown. The specimen sequenced was naive CD4+ T cells from blood. These receptor sequences come from a young man with type 1 diabetes.

This chain links TRBV18 with TRBJ1-2, with 10 bases fitting TRBD1. The CDR3 has 14 amino acids. Germline V gene data show CDR1 as KGHSH and CDR2 as LQKENI. The V and J ends lost 5 bases and 4 bases, in that order; junction bases with no gene match: 4. CDR3 residues: CASSGDRGPYGYTF. In DNA, the CDR3 is TGTGCCAGCTCAGGAGACAGGGGGCCCTATGGCTACACCTTC. The variable domain in full, completed from reference TRBV18 and TRBJ1-2, reads NAGVMQNPRHLVRRRGQEARLRCSPMKGHSHVYWYRQLPEEGLKFMVYLQKENIIDESGMPKERFSAEFPKEGPSILRIQQVVRGDSAAYFCASSGDRGPYGYTFGSGTRLTVV.

This clone was detected a few times. The CDR3 nucleotides are TGCGCCAGCAGCTTATCTAGCGGGGCACATATCGGAGAGACCCAGTACTTC. This gives the protein CASSLSSGAHIGETQYF. V and J are TRBV5-1 and TRBJ2-5, with 9 bases identical to TRBD2. Trimming removed 2 bases from V and 4 bases from J; junction bases left unmatched: 12. Germline V CDR1 and CDR2: SGHRS, YFSETQ. CDR3 length: 17 amino acids.